The entry below describes one T cell receptor beta chain. This record belongs to a study of shared T cell receptors in the human thymus. With V trimmed by 3 bases and J by 5 bases, 4 bases remained unmatched. Germline V gene lookup returns CDR1 MDHEN and CDR2 SYDVKM. The CDR3 runs to 14 residues. Clones were sequenced by immunoSEQ multiplex PCR, and TCRdb holds only the in-frame ones, with some missing. In the table there are about 380,000 clones, 85% to 95% of which are singletons. The J gene is TRBJ1-3, the V gene TRBV28, with TRBD1 identical over 7 bases. Sequencing was performed on thymocytes. This TCR derives from a human donor. The DNA for the CDR3 is TGTGCCAGCAGTTTTAAACAGGGGAGAAACACCATATATTTT. Translation: CASSFKQGRNTIYF.